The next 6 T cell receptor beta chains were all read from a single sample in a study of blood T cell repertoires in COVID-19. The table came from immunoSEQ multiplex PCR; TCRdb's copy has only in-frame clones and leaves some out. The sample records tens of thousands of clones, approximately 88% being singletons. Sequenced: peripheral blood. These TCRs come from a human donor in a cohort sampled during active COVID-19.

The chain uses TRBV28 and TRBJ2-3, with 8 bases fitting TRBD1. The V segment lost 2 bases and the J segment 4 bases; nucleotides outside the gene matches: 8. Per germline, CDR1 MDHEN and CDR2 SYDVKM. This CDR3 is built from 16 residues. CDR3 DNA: TGTGCCAGCAGTTTAGAGGCAGGGGGCCCCGCAGATACGCAGTATTTT. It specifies CASSLEAGGPADTQYF.

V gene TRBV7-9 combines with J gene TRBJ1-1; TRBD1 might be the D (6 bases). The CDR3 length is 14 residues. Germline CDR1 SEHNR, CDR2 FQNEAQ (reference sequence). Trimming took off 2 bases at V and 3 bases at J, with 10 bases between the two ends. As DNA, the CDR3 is TGTGCCAGCAGCTTATTTGGGGGCGACACTGAAGCTTTCTTT. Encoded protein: CASSLFGGDTEAFF.

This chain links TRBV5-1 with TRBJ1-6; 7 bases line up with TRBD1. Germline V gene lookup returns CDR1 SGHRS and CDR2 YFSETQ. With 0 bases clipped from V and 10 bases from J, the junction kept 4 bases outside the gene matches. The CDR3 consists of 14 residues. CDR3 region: CASSLVGQMSPLHF. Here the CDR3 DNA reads TGCGCCAGCAGCTTGGTGGGACAGATGTCACCCCTCCACTTT. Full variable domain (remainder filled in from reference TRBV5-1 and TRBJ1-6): KAGVTQTPRYLIKTRGQQVTLSCSPISGHRSVSWYQQTPGQGLQFLFEYFSETQRNKGNFPGRFSGRQFSNSRSEMNVSTLELGDSALYLCASSLVGQMSPLHFGNGTRLTVT.

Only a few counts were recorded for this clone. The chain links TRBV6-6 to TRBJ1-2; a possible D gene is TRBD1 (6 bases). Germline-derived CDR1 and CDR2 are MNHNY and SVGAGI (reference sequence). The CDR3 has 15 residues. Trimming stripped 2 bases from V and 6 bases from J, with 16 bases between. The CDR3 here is CASSYTGTTLNGYTF. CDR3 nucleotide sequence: TGTGCCAGCAGTTACACAGGGACAACACTAAATGGCTACACCTTC.

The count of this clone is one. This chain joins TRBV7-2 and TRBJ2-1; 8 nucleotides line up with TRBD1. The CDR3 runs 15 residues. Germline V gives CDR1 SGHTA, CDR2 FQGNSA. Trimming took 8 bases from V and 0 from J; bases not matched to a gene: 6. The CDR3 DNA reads TGTGCCAGCGGCCCTGGACAGGGCTCCTACAATGAGCAGTTCTTC. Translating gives CASGPGQGSYNEQFF.

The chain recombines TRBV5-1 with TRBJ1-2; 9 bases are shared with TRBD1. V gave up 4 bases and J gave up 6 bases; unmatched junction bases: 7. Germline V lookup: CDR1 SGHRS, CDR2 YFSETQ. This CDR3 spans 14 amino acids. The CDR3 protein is CASSPGTGRDGYTF. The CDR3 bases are TGCGCCAGCAGCCCCGGGACAGGGAGGGATGGCTACACCTTC. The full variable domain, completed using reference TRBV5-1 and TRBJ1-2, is KAGVTQTPRYLIKTRGQQVTLSCSPISGHRSVSWYQQTPGQGLQFLFEYFSETQRNKGNFPGRFSGRQFSNSRSEMNVSTLELGDSALYLCASSPGTGRDGYTFGSGTRLTVV.